One and the same sample provided the 12 T cell receptor beta chains below, sequenced in a study of blood T cell repertoires in COVID-19. The method was immunoSEQ multiplex PCR; TCRdb's version includes in-frame clones alone and lacks a portion of them. Of over 90,000 clones listed, 65% to 85% are singletons. The sample taken for sequencing was peripheral blood. These receptor sequences come from a man at least 80 years old with active or convalescent COVID-19.

The chain recombines TRBV12-3 or TRBV12-4 with TRBJ1-4, with 8 bases fitting TRBD1. Trimming took 4 bases from V and 13 from J; bases not matched to a gene: 8. The CDR3 spans 13 residues. Written as DNA, the CDR3 is TGTGCCAGCAGTTCCTACAGGGGGAATGGACTGTTTTTT. This encodes CASSSYRGNGLFF.

This sequence joins TRBV23-1 and TRBJ1-4; 7 bases are shared with TRBD1. TRBV23-1 is given ORF status, its function remaining uncertain. The CDR3 covers 17 residues. V lost 7 bases and J lost 0; bases outside the gene matches: 11. DNA of the CDR3: TGCGCCAGCACCCCAGGACAGGAATCTGCAACTAATGAAAAACTGTTTTTT. Translated, it gives CASTPGQESATNEKLFF.

Written as DNA, the CDR3 is TGTGCCAGCAGCCCCGAAGCGGGGTTGGACACTGAAGCTTTCTTT. It specifies CASSPEAGLDTEAFF. The V gene is TRBV7-6, the J gene TRBJ1-1; D gene ambiguous. CDR3 length equals 15 residues. V was trimmed by 5 bases and J by 3 bases, leaving 16 bases between them. From germline, CDR1 is SGHVS and CDR2 FNYEAQ.

This clone was detected only once. The rearrangement uses TRBV3-1 (or the pseudogene TRBV3-2) and TRBJ1-6; 10 bases match TRBD1. The germline CDR1 and CDR2 sequences are LGHDT and YNNKEL (reference sequence). The V and J ends lost 4 bases and 8 bases, in that order; junction bases with no gene match: 2. The CDR3 totals 14 residues. The DNA of the CDR3 is TGTGCCAGCAGCCTGACAGGGGGCGATTCACCCCTCCACTTT. Encoded protein: CASSLTGGDSPLHF.

This sequence joins TRBV5-6 and TRBJ2-7, with unresolved D. Trimming took 0 bases from V and 4 from J, leaving 11 bases between them. Germline CDR1 is SGHDT and CDR2 is YYEEEE. The CDR3 contains 14 residues. The CDR3 DNA is TGTGCCAGCAGCTTGGGAGAGAATCCTTACGAGCAGTACTTC. This translates into CASSLGENPYEQYF.

V is TRBV12-3 or TRBV12-4 and J is TRBJ2-7; D might be TRBD1 (5 bases). This CDR3 has 13 residues. The V end was cut by 5 bases, the J end by 4 bases, with 12 bases between. In DNA, the CDR3 is TGTGCCAGCAGTCGCGTGGGGCGTTACGAGCAGTACTTC. It is translated as CASSRVGRYEQYF.

This clone came up a few times. The rearrangement joins TRBV11-2 to TRBJ2-2; D uncertain. V gave up 1 base and J gave up 2 bases, with 14 bases separating them. This CDR3 has 17 residues. CDR1 is SGHAT, CDR2 FQNNGV, per germline. The DNA for the CDR3 is TGTGCCAGCAGCTTAGGGGCCGCCCCGCTTAACACCGGGGAGCTGTTTTTT. This codes for CASSLGAAPLNTGELFF. Drawing the rest from reference TRBV11-2 and TRBJ2-2, the complete variable domain is EAGVAQSPRYKIIEKRQSVAFWCNPISGHATLYWYQQILGQGPKLLIQFQNNGVVDDSQLPKDRFSAERLKGVDSTLKIQPAKLEDSAVYLCASSLGAAPLNTGELFFGEGSRLTVL.

The chain joins TRBV27 to TRBJ1-5; 10 bases match TRBD1. Germline V lookup: CDR1 MNHEY, CDR2 SMNVEV (reference sequence). The CDR3 loop spans 16 amino acids. V shed 4 bases, J shed 6 bases, and the junction held 9 bases outside the gene matches. CDR3 nucleotide sequence: TGTGCCAGCAGTTCTAGGGACAGGGGTATGGGTCAGCCCCAGCATTTT. This sequence encodes CASSSRDRGMGQPQHF.

About this clone itself: The sample has other DNA sequences that encode this CDR3 too. The rearrangement joins TRBV27 to TRBJ2-2; 10 nucleotides match TRBD2. Germline V gives CDR1 MNHEY, CDR2 SMNVEV (reference sequence). V shed 4 bases, J shed 1 base, and the junction held 3 bases outside the gene matches. This CDR3 region has 16 residues. CDR3 nucleotide sequence: TGTGCCAGCAGTTCTCCTAGCGGGGGGAACACCGGGGAGCTGTTTTTT. Protein sequence: CASSSPSGGNTGELFF.

The rearrangement links TRBV19 to TRBJ1-1, with no clear D. CDR3 length: 17 amino acids. Germline lookup yields CDR1 LNHDA and CDR2 SQIVND (reference sequence). V gave up 2 bases and J gave up 5 bases, with 21 bases separating them. CDR3 region: CASSIRRADGRWTEAFF. As DNA, the CDR3 is TGTGCCAGTAGTATAAGGCGAGCGGATGGGAGATGGACTGAAGCTTTCTTT.

This clone has only one observation. This chain connects TRBV9 to TRBJ2-6, with 10 bases matching TRBD1. Trimming at V came to 1 base and at J to 2 bases, leaving 6 bases not matched to a gene. Germline values: CDR1 SGDLS, CDR2 YYNGEE. This CDR3 is built from 18 residues. The CDR3 sequence: CASSVSGQGITGANVLTF. CDR3 sequence (DNA): TGTGCCAGCAGCGTATCGGGACAGGGGATTACTGGGGCCAACGTCCTGACTTTC.

As DNA, the CDR3 is TGTGCCAGCAGCCTCACCGGGACTAGTCGGGATGAGCAGTTCTTC. This gives the protein CASSLTGTSRDEQFF. The rearrangement joins TRBV6-2 or TRBV6-3 to TRBJ2-1, with 8 positions matching TRBD2. The CDR3 extends over 15 amino acids. The germline V gene has CDR1 MNHEY and CDR2 SVGEGT. With 6 bases clipped from V and 8 bases from J, the junction kept 12 bases outside the gene matches.